Sequencing of this T cell receptor beta chain was carried out in a study of cytomegalovirus exposure and HLA in healthy donors (dated by TCRdb to 2017 to 2019). Background on the whole study: According to a later analysis, the 110 or so validation repertoires were produced on the same platform as the 666 repertoires of the first cohort. The aim of the study was to test whether cataloging public T cell receptors could identify signatures of past pathogen exposure. To predict cytomegalovirus infection status, the study brought together high-throughput TCR immunosequencing, statistical association of individual TCRs with disease status, and machine learning. In addition to the first cohort of 666 subjects, a separate validation cohort of approximately 130 different subjects was used. What the work shows at the level of the full study, not this receptor alone: In vitro tests confirmed that a few of the cytomegalovirus-associated TCR beta chains recognize cytomegalovirus antigens. In both the original and validation cohorts, the classifier was reported to diagnose cytomegalovirus status with high specificity and sensitivity. A later analysis had no HLA typing for the validation cohort, so co-occurrence there was scored across all 110 or so repertoires. In the study, around 160 TCR beta chains were listed as associated with cytomegalovirus. Most TCR sequences were seen in very few donors, while some public TCRs were found in many individuals. The authors suggested that the approach could potentially be generalized to other disease states and immunological phenotypes. Subsequent analysis determined that TCRs grouped into clusters in the first cohort also showed a tendency toward co-occurrence across the 120 validation repertoires, and approximately 94% of cluster scores exceeded 0.

The donors were included in the validation cohort of roughly 130 subjects, a group kept apart from the roughly 730-subject first cohort. The germline V gene encodes CDR1 MNHEY and CDR2 SMNVEV (reference sequence). Trimming costs V 4 bases and J 2 bases, and their ends lie 2 bases apart. CDR3 length: 12 amino acids, cysteine to phenylalanine. The CDR3 DNA has 36 bases and is translated from base 1. Comments on this clone: The antigen it binds to is not known. No base quality information exists; no much larger clone differs at one position.

The library was generated by the immunoSEQ multiplex PCR assay. In the original analysis: A statistical classification framework was developed to diagnose cytomegalovirus status using the catalog of TCR beta chain sequences. TCRdb carries this immuneACCESS record with in-frame sequences only. Its versions omit some clonotypes, under half of them owing to an unresolved V gene in the studies checked, with the rest unexplained. V, J and clone size are taken as reported in that table, and D and trimming were inferred from the DNA itself. This sample comprises under 150,000 clones, roughly nine tenths of them detected only once. The ten largest make up roughly 3% of the sample.

This receptor chain uses TRBV27 and TRBJ2-2, with the D gene not confidently named. The sequencing input was PBMCs. This TCR was recovered from a man younger than 35 in good health and CMV-seronegative. The nucleotide sequence is given as TGTGCCAGCAGTTCAAACACCGGGGAGCTGTTTTTT. Its translation is CASSSNTGELFF.